The clone carrying this TCR beta chain has a handful of counts. Its target is not known. The data originate from a study of molecular identifiers for immune sequencing clone quantification. The study's findings and limits: Among about 1 million naive cells, as was reported, spiked Jurkat TCR RNA from one cell was detectable.

Germline loops: CDR1 SNHLY, CDR2 FYNNEI. This CDR3 has 16 residues. The J segment lost 2 bases and the V segment lost 2 bases, leaving 5 bases of the junction unmatched. It was with previously described methods and listed TCR primers that bulk TCR libraries were made. TCRdb reanalysed the PCR reads using MiXCR and keeps one entry per CDR3 protein. The sample records about 320,000 distinct CDR3 sequences, about 23% being singletons. Naive CD8 sequencing libraries were generated from approximately 20,000 to 1,000,000 sorted cells, with 10%, 30% or 50% RNA as input. A CD8+CD4-CCR7+CD45RA+ gate was used to sort naive CD8 T cells.

The receptor was isolated from a human donor in good health. Some libraries in this study had Jurkat cell RNA spiked in. The rearrangement uses TRBV2 and TRBJ2-3; 9 nucleotides align to TRBD2. Sequenced sample: naive CD8+ T cells from blood, with Jurkat cell RNA spiked in. Subset of the sample: FACS-sorted CD8+CD4-CCR7+CD45RA+ naive T cells. The CDR3 spells CASSEWLAGPTDTQYF. The CDR3 DNA is TGTGCCAGCAGTGAATGGCTAGCGGGACCCACAGATACGCAGTATTTT.